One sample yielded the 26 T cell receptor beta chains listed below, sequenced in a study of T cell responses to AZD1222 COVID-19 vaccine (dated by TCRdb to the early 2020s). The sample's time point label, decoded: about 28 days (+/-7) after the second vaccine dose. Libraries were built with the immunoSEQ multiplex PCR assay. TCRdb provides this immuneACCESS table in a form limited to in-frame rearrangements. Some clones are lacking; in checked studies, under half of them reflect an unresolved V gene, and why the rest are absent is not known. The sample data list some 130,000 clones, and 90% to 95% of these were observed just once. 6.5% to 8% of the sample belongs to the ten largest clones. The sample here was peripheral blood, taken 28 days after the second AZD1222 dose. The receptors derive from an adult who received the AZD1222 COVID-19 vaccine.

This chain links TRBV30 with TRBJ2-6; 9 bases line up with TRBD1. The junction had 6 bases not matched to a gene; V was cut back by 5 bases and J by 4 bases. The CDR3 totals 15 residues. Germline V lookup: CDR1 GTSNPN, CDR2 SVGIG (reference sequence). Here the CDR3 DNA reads TGTGCCTGGGGTACACAGGGGGCGGGGGCCAACGTCCTGACTTTC. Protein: CAWGTQGAGANVLTF.

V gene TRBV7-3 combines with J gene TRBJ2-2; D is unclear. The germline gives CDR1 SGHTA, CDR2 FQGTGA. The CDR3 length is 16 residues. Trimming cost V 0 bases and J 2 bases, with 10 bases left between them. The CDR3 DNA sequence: TGTGCCAGCAGCTTAACACAAGTCAGAAACACCGGGGAGCTGTTTTTT. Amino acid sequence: CASSLTQVRNTGELFF.

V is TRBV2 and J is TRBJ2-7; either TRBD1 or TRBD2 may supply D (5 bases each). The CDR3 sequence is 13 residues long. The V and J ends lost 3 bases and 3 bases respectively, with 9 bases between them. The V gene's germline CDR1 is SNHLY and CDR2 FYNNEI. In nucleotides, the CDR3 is TGTGCCAGCAGTGAGAGGGGATACTACGAGCAGTACTTC. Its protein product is CASSERGYYEQYF.

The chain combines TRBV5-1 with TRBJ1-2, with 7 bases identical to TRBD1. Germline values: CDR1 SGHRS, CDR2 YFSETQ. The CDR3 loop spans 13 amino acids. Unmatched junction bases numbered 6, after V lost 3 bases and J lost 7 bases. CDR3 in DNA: TGCGCCAGCAGCTGGACAGGAGGGTTTGGCTACACCTTC. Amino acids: CASSWTGGFGYTF. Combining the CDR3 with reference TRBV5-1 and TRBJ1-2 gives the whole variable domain KAGVTQTPRYLIKTRGQQVTLSCSPISGHRSVSWYQQTPGQGLQFLFEYFSETQRNKGNFPGRFSGRQFSNSRSEMNVSTLELGDSALYLCASSWTGGFGYTFGSGTRLTVV.

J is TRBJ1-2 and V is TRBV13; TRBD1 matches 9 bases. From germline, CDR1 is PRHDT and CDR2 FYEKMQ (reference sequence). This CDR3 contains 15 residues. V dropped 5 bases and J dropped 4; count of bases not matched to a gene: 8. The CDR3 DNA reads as TGTGCCAGCAGCGAGTACAGGGGGCCGACCTATGGCTACACCTTC. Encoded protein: CASSEYRGPTYGYTF.

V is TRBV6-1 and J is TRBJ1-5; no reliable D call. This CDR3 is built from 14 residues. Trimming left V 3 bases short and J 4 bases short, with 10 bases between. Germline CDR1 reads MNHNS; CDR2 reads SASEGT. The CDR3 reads CASSELTGNQPQHF. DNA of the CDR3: TGTGCCAGCAGTGAGCTGACGGGAAATCAGCCCCAGCATTTT.

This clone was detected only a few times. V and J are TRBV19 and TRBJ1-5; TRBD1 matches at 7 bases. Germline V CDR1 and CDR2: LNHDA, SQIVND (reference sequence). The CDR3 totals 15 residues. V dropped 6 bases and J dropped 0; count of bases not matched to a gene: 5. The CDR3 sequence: CASSRQGISNQPQHF. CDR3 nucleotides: TGTGCCAGTAGCCGACAGGGTATTAGCAATCAGCCCCAGCATTTT. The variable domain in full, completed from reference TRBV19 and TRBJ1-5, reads DGGITQSPKYLFRKEGQNVTLSCEQNLNHDAMYWYRQDPGQGLRLIYYSQIVNDFQKGDIAEGYSVSREKKESFPLTVTSAQKNPTAFYLCASSRQGISNQPQHFGDGTRLSIL.

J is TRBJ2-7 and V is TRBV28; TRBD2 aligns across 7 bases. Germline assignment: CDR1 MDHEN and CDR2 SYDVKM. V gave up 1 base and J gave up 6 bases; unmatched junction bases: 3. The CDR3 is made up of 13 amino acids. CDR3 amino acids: CASSLFGGIEQYF. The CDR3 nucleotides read TGTGCCAGCAGTTTATTCGGGGGGATCGAGCAGTACTTC.

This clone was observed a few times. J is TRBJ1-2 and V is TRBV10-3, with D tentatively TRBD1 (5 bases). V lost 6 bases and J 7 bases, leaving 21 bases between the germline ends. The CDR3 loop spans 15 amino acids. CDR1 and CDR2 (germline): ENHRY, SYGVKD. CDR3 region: CAIRKTDRAQGGYTF. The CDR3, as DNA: TGTGCCATCAGAAAAACGGACCGAGCCCAGGGTGGCTACACCTTC.

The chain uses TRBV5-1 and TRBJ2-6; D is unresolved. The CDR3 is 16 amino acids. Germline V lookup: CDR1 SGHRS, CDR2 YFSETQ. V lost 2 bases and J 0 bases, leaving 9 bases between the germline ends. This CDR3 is CASSFARSSGANVLTF. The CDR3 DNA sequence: TGCGCCAGCAGCTTCGCCAGGAGCTCTGGGGCCAACGTCCTGACTTTC.

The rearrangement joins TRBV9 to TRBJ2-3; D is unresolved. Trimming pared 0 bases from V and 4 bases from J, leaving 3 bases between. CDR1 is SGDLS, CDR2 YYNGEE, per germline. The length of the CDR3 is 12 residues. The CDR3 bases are TGTGCCAGCAGCGTAGGGGCAGATACGCAGTATTTT. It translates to CASSVGADTQYF.

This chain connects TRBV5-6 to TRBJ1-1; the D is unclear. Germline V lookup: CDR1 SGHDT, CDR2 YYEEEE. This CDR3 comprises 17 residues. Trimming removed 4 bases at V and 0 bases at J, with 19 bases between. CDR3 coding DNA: TGTGCCAGCAGCCCGCGTTACACCCTCGGAGTGAACACTGAAGCTTTCTTT. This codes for CASSPRYTLGVNTEAFF.

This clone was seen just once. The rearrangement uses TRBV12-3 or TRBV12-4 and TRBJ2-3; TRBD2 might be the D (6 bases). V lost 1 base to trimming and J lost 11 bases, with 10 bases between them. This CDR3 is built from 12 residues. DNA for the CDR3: TGTGCCAGCAGTTTAGGGGGGGAAGGGCAGTATTTT. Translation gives CASSLGGEGQYF.

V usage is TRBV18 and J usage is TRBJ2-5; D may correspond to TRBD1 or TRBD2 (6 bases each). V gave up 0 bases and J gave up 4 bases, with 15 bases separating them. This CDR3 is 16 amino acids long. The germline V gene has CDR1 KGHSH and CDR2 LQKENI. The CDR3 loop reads CASSPPNRGPGETQYF. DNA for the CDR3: TGTGCCAGCTCACCACCGAACCGGGGGCCCGGAGAGACCCAGTACTTC.

The CDR3 bases are TGTGCCAGTACCGGTGGCAGCAGGGGGTCGTATGGCTACACCTTC. Amino acid sequence: CASTGGSRGSYGYTF. V is TRBV19 and J is TRBJ1-2, with 7 bases that match TRBD1. The CDR3 runs 15 residues. Germline trimming cut 7 bases from V and 5 bases from J; bases unmatched to any gene: 13. The germline V gene has CDR1 LNHDA and CDR2 SQIVND (reference sequence).

CDR3 sequence (DNA): TGTGCCAGCAGCTTTGGGCTAGCGGGGGGATGGCAGTACTTC. Translated: CASSFGLAGGWQYF. The V and J genes are TRBV5-6 and TRBJ2-7; 11 nucleotides agree with TRBD2. The CDR3 totals 14 residues. The germline V gene has CDR1 SGHDT and CDR2 YYEEEE. After removal of 2 bases from V and 9 bases from J, the junction contained 7 bases not matched to a gene.

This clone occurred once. The CDR3 bases are TGTGCCAGCAGCCAAGGACAGGGTTTTCAGCCCCAGCATTTT. Protein: CASSQGQGFQPQHF. This chain joins TRBV4-2 and TRBJ1-5, with 7 positions matching TRBD1. Germline V gene sequence: CDR1 LGHNA, CDR2 YNFKEQ. This CDR3 contains 14 residues. The V segment lost 1 base and the J segment 6 bases; nucleotides outside the gene matches: 3.

This CDR3 is CAWSYGGANGYTF. In nucleotides, the CDR3 is TGTGCCTGGAGTTACGGGGGCGCTAATGGCTACACCTTC. This chain links TRBV30 with TRBJ1-2; maybe TRBD1 (6 bases). This CDR3 contains 13 residues. Germline assignment: CDR1 GTSNPN and CDR2 SVGIG (reference sequence). V was trimmed by 2 bases and J by 6 bases, leaving 13 bases between them.

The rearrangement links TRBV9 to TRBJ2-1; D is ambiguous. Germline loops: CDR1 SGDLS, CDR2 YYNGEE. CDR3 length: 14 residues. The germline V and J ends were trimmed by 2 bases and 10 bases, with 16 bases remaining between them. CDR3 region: CASSVGVGTWEQFF. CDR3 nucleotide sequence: TGTGCCAGCAGCGTTGGAGTGGGCACTTGGGAGCAGTTCTTC. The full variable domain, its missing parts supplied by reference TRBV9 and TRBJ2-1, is DSGVTQTPKHLITATGQRVTLRCSPRSGDLSVYWYQQSLDQGLQFLIQYYNGEERAKGNILERFSAQQFPDLHSELNLSSLELGDSALYFCASSVGVGTWEQFFGPGTRLTVL.

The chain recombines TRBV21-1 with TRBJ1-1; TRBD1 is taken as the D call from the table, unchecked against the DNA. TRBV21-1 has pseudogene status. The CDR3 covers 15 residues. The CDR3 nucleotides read TGTGCCAGCAGCAAAGGGGTCAGGCTGAACACTGAAGCTTTCTTT. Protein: CASSKGVRLNTEAFF.

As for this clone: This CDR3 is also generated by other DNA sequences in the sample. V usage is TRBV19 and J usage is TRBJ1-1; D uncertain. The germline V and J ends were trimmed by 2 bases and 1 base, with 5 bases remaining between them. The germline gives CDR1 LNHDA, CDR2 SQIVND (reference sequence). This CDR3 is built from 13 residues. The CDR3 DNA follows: TGTGCCAGTAGTATATGGGAGAACACTGAAGCTTTCTTT. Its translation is CASSIWENTEAFF.

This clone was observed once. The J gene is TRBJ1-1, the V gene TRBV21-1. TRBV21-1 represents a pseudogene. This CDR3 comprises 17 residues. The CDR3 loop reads CASSNGPNGEGVTEAFF. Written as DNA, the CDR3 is TGTGCCAGCAGCAATGGCCCCAACGGGGAAGGAGTGACTGAAGCTTTCTTT.

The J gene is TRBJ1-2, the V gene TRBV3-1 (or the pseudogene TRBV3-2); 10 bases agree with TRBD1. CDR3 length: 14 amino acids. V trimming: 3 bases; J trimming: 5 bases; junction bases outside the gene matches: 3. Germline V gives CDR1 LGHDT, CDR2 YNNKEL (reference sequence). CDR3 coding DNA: TGTGCCAGCAGCCAGGGACAGGGGAGATATGGCTACACCTTC. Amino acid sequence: CASSQGQGRYGYTF.

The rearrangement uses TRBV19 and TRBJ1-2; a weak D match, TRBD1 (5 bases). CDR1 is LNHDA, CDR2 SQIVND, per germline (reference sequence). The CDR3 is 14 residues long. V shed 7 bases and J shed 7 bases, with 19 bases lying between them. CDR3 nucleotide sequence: TGTGCCAGTACCGTAACGGACTGGGGCGGTGGCTACACCTTC. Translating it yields CASTVTDWGGGYTF.

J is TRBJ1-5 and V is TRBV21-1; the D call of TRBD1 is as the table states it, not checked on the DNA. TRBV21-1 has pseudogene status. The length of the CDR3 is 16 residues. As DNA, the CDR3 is TGTGCCAGCAGCAAAAGGGCCAGGGTTGAGGTTCAGCCCCAGCATTTT. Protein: CASSKRARVEVQPQHF.

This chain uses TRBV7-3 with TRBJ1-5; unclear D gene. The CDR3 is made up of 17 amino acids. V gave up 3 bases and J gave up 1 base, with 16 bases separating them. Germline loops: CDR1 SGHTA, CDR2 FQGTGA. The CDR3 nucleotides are TGTGCCAGCAGCTTCAATCCCGGGCTGAGCAGCAATCAGCCCCAGCATTTT. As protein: CASSFNPGLSSNQPQHF.